This T cell receptor beta chain is from a study of blood T cell repertoires in COVID-19. Study information: COVID-19 samples from acute and convalescent phases originated in the United States, Italy and Spain. PBMCs, B-cell-depleted T cells, or T cells provided the cDNA or gDNA that made up the material.

Germline-derived CDR1 and CDR2 are MNHNS and SASEGT. This CDR3 has 14 residues. V lost 3 bases, J lost 6 bases, and 12 bases lay in between. Original methodology: Reference gene primer amplification gave nucleated cell count estimates. Here immunoSEQ multiplex PCR was the method, and the copy in TCRdb shows in-frame clones only, minus some. The V and J calls and the clone size are those of that table, but D and trimming were determined from the DNA. Among 130,000 or so clones listed, about 89% were seen once. This receptor was identified in a man aged 50 or older with active or convalescent COVID-19. The sequenced material came from peripheral blood. This chain links TRBV6-1 with TRBJ1-5; TRBD1 is a possible D gene (6 bases). The DNA for the CDR3 is TGTGCCAGCAGTGACCAGACAGGTCGTCAGCCCCAGCATTTT. Encoded protein: CASSDQTGRQPQHF.